The 27 T cell receptor beta chains given below trace back to one sample, sequenced in a study of identical twins (dated by TCRdb to between 2015 and 2016). Library prep was done by 5' RACE. For sequencing, an Illumina HiSeq 2000 was employed. The public reads were reprocessed in TCRdb via fastp at Q25 and MiXCR, keeping in-frame beta chains. All rows with the same CDR3 protein become a single entry with the most common DNA and genes. The sample includes about 920,000 distinct CDR3 sequences, with around 12% observed a single time. About 1.6% of the sample is held by the ten biggest clonotypes. A further study also used this sample, focusing on yellow fever vaccine responses in identical twins.

Material for sequencing was PBMCs. The receptors originated from a woman aged 18-29 years in good health.

This clonotype was counted at least ten times. This sequence joins TRBV6-5 and TRBJ2-1, with D unresolved. The CDR3 has 12 amino acids. Germline V gene sequence: CDR1 MNHEY, CDR2 SVGAGI. Trimming cost V 3 bases and J 3 bases, with 3 bases left between them. CDR3 amino acids: CASSYLYNEQFF. The CDR3 DNA sequence: TGTGCCAGCAGTTATCTCTACAATGAGCAGTTCTTC.

The sample holds many counts of this clonotype. The chain recombines TRBV10-3 with TRBJ2-7, with D perhaps matching TRBD1 or TRBD2 (5 bases each). The V and J ends lost 6 bases and 1 base respectively, with 16 bases between them. Germline CDR1 reads ENHRY; CDR2 reads SYGVKD. This CDR3 comprises 15 residues. CDR3: CAISPLGDPSYEQYF. The CDR3 DNA sequence: TGTGCCATCAGCCCCTTGGGGGATCCGTCCTACGAGCAGTACTTC.

This clonotype showed up many times. V gene TRBV6-5 combines with J gene TRBJ1-5, with a weak D call TRBD1 (6 bases). V gave up 4 bases and J gave up 1 base, with 14 bases separating them. The CDR3 consists of 16 residues. In germline, CDR1 is MNHEY, CDR2 SVGAGI. DNA for the CDR3: TGTGCCAGCAGTTCCCTGGGGGGGCTAAGCAATCAGCCCCAGCATTTT. This encodes CASSSLGGLSNQPQHF.

V is TRBV20-1 and J is TRBJ2-1, with 11 bases lining up with TRBD2. The CDR3 runs to 16 residues. J gave up 5 bases and V 6 bases, and 12 bases lay outside the gene matches. The V gene's germline CDR1 is DFQATT and CDR2 SNEGSKA (reference sequence). In DNA form, the CDR3 reads TGCAGTGCCCAACTTACGGGACTAGCGGTCCACAATGAGCAGTTCTTC. The encoded protein is CSAQLTGLAVHNEQFF.

There are a few counts of this clonotype. The rearrangement uses TRBV7-8 and TRBJ2-3; 8 bases are shared with TRBD1. CDR1 SGHVS and CDR2 FQNEAQ come from the germline V gene. J gave up 4 bases and V 5 bases, and 11 bases lay outside the gene matches. The CDR3 sequence is 16 residues long. The CDR3 reads CASSPPRTGTSDTQYF. The CDR3 DNA follows: TGTGCCAGCAGCCCACCCCGGACAGGGACGTCAGATACGCAGTATTTT.

This clonotype was seen a few times. The chain recombines TRBV6-5 with TRBJ1-5; TRBD1 matches 7 bases. CDR3 length: 14 residues. CDR1 and CDR2 (germline): MNHEY, SVGAGI. The ends lost 5 bases at V and 3 bases at J; junction bases unmatched: 4. CDR3 loop: CASSNRGHNQPQHF. The CDR3 DNA reads TGTGCCAGCAGTAACAGGGGCCACAATCAGCCCCAGCATTTT.

The genes are TRBV10-3 and TRBJ2-7; D gene uncertain. Germline CDR1 ENHRY, CDR2 SYGVKD. The germline V and J ends were trimmed by 5 bases and 4 bases, with 9 bases remaining between them. The CDR3 has 12 residues. This CDR3 reads CAISSAGYEQYV. CDR3 coding DNA: TGTGCCATCAGTTCGGCCGGATACGAGCAGTACGTC.

The chain joins TRBV20-1 to TRBJ2-6, with 9 positions matching TRBD1. Germline V gene data show CDR1 as DFQATT and CDR2 as SNEGSKA (reference sequence). There are 16 residues in the CDR3. The trim removed 6 bases at V and 1 base at J, leaving 7 bases unmatched. Here the CDR3 DNA reads TGCAGTGCCCGACAGGGGGAAGGTTCTGGGGCCAACGTCCTGACTTTC. The encoded protein is CSARQGEGSGANVLTF.

The V gene is TRBV24-1, the J gene TRBJ2-1; 10 bases fit TRBD2. CDR1 is KGHDR and CDR2 is SFDVKD in the germline V gene. The CDR3 length is 17 residues. V was clipped by 3 bases and J by 5 bases; unmatched bases: 9. The CDR3 nucleotides are TGTGCCACCAGTGATGCCGGTAGCGGGAGGCCAAACAATGAGCAGTTCTTC. Translated, it gives CATSDAGSGRPNNEQFF.

V and J are TRBV7-6 and TRBJ2-2; 7 bases are shared with TRBD1. Trimming at V came to 5 bases and at J to 1 base, leaving 4 bases not matched to a gene. Looked up from germline, CDR1 is SGHVS and CDR2 is FNYEAQ. The CDR3 totals 15 residues. The CDR3 nucleotides read TGTGCCAGCAGCCAGACAGGGATGAACACCGGGGAGCTGTTTTTT. Its translation: CASSQTGMNTGELFF.

This clonotype occurred a few times. This chain connects TRBV2 to TRBJ2-2; D remains ambiguous. Germline CDR1 SNHLY, CDR2 FYNNEI. This CDR3 is 15 amino acids long. The germline V and J ends were trimmed by 4 bases and 6 bases, with 15 bases remaining between them. CDR3 amino acids: CASSGASRTSGELFF. CDR3 nucleotides: TGTGCCAGCAGTGGGGCTAGTAGGACGTCCGGGGAGCTGTTTTTT. Full variable domain (missing parts from reference TRBV2 and TRBJ2-2): EPEVTQTPSHQVTQMGQEVILRCVPISNHLYFYWYRQILGQKVEFLVSFYNNEISEKSEIFDDQFSVERPDGSNFTLKIRSTKLEDSAMYFCASSGASRTSGELFFGEGSRLTVL.

This clonotype was seen a few times. One end of the junction does not line up with germline, which may come from a read error. The CDR3 is CASSQKTAWVF. The CDR3 DNA sequence: TGCGCCAGCAGCCAGAAGACAGCCTGGGTCTTC. The chain carries TRBV4-1 and TRBJ2-1, with TRBD1 as a possible D gene (5 bases). CDR1 and CDR2 (germline): MGHRA, YSYEKL. This CDR3 is 11 amino acids long.

This clonotype was observed a handful of times. The chain recombines TRBV28 with TRBJ1-3; 7 bases match TRBD1. Trimming at V came to 8 bases and at J to 1 base, leaving 14 bases not matched to a gene. Germline V lookup: CDR1 MDHEN, CDR2 SYDVKM. The CDR3 length is 17 residues. The CDR3 nucleotides read TGTGCCAGCCGTACGCGAGACAGGGCTGTTTCTGGAAACACCATATATTTT. Its protein is CASRTRDRAVSGNTIYF.

This clonotype was detected a few times. The rearrangement joins TRBV29-1 to TRBJ2-3, with 9 positions matching TRBD1. The trim removed 4 bases at V and 5 bases at J, leaving 1 base unmatched. Per the germline V gene, CDR1 is SQVTM and CDR2 is ANQGSEA. This CDR3 spans 12 amino acids. The DNA of the CDR3 is TGCAGCGTTGCGACAGGGGGAGATACGCAGTATTTT. Translated: CSVATGGDTQYF.

This clonotype showed up many times. The chain is built from TRBV6-1 and TRBJ2-4, with 8 nucleotides matching TRBD2. Germline CDR1 is MNHNS and CDR2 is SASEGT. The CDR3 is 13 residues long. V was clipped by 0 bases and J by 8 bases; unmatched bases: 0. The CDR3 nucleotides are TGTGCCAGCAGTGAAGCCGGGAGGGACATTCAGTACTTC. This codes for CASSEAGRDIQYF.

This chain connects TRBV12-3 or TRBV12-4 to TRBJ2-1; 9 nucleotides align to TRBD1. Trimming cost V 1 base and J 7 bases; bases outside gene matches: 2. This CDR3 has 14 amino acids. The CDR3 nucleotides read TGTGCCAGCAGTTTAGTCGGACAGGGGAATGAGCAGTTCTTC. This encodes CASSLVGQGNEQFF.

The chain joins TRBV20-1 to TRBJ1-2; D unclear. Germline CDR1 reads DFQATT; CDR2 reads SNEGSKA (reference sequence). The CDR3 runs to 13 residues. The V gene lost 4 bases and the J gene lost 8 bases, with 17 bases spanning the gap. CDR3: CSATTSLRPGYTF. CDR3 DNA sequence: TGCAGTGCTACGACGTCCCTCCGGCCGGGCTACACCTTC.

The chain joins TRBV29-1 to TRBJ1-1, with D uncertain. V lost 7 bases and J lost 4, with 16 bases in between. Germline V gene sequence: CDR1 SQVTM, CDR2 ANQGSEA. The length of the CDR3 is 13 residues. The CDR3 nucleotides read TGCAGCGCAGAACCTACGGAGGGCACTGAAGCTTTCTTT. It translates to CSAEPTEGTEAFF. Looking up the rest from reference TRBV29-1 and TRBJ1-1 gives the full variable domain: SAVISQKPSRDICQRGTSLTIQCQVDSQVTMMFWYRQQPGQSLTLIATANQGSEATYESGFVIDKFPISRPNLTFSTLTVSNMSPEDSSIYLCSAEPTEGTEAFFGQGTRLTVV.

The CDR3 is CASCPGSSHEQFF. The CDR3 nucleotides read TGCGCCAGCTGTCCCGGAAGCAGCCATGAGCAGTTCTTC. The chain uses TRBV5-1 and TRBJ2-1; D unresolved. Germline V gives CDR1 SGHRS, CDR2 YFSETQ. This CDR3 spans 13 amino acids. Trimming pared 7 bases from V and 8 bases from J, leaving 16 bases between.

This clonotype has more than one count but fewer than ten. This chain connects TRBV4-1 to TRBJ1-1; D unresolved. This CDR3 is 15 amino acids long. V lost 4 bases and J lost 1, with 13 bases in between. The germline CDR1 and CDR2 sequences are MGHRA and YSYEKL. The chain's CDR3 is CASSLPPPANTEAFF. Written as DNA, the CDR3 is TGCGCCAGCAGCCTACCTCCCCCGGCGAACACTGAAGCTTTCTTT.

This chain connects TRBV5-1 to TRBJ2-1, with 9 bases fitting TRBD2. In germline, CDR1 is SGHRS, CDR2 YFSETQ. V lost 0 bases, J lost 6 bases, and 16 bases stayed unmatched. The CDR3 runs 19 residues. CDR3 loop: CASSLVFDSGSTQINEQFF. The DNA for the CDR3 is TGCGCCAGCAGCTTGGTATTTGATAGCGGGAGTACACAAATCAATGAGCAGTTCTTC.

The chain uses TRBV15 and TRBJ2-5; 8 bases agree with TRBD2. Germline CDR1 LNHNV, CDR2 YYDKDF (reference sequence). The CDR3 has 15 amino acids. V was pared by 0 bases and J by 4 bases, with 4 bases of the junction left unmatched. The CDR3 loop is CATSREPGGGETQYF. The CDR3 DNA reads TGTGCCACCAGCAGAGAACCGGGAGGGGGAGAGACCCAGTACTTC.

This rearrangement joins TRBV2 to TRBJ2-7; 9 bases are a match to TRBD1. V was clipped by 8 bases and J by 1 base; unmatched bases: 9. From germline, CDR1 is SNHLY and CDR2 FYNNEI. The CDR3 sequence is 15 residues long. CDR3 nucleotides: TGTGCCAGCCAAACCACCGGGACAGGGTCCTACGAGCAGTACGTC. Translating gives CASQTTGTGSYEQYV.

This clonotype was recorded a few times. This chain links TRBV25-1 with TRBJ2-3; 8 nucleotides agree with TRBD1. V shed 6 bases and J 2 bases; nucleotides not matched to a gene: 4. Germline CDR1 MGHDK, CDR2 SYGVNS. This CDR3 is built from 14 residues. CDR3 loop: CASSQGAFTDTQYF. DNA for the CDR3: TGTGCCAGCAGCCAGGGGGCCTTCACAGATACGCAGTATTTT.

The chain recombines TRBV29-1 with TRBJ2-1, with D perhaps matching TRBD2 (6 bases). This CDR3 is built from 12 residues. From germline, CDR1 is SQVTM and CDR2 ANQGSEA. With 5 bases removed from V and 9 bases from J, the gap between germline ends came to 14 bases. As DNA, the CDR3 is TGCAGCGTTCTTGTGGGGGGTATTGAGCAGTTCTTC. This codes for CSVLVGGIEQFF.

Only a few counts were recorded for this clonotype. The rearrangement links TRBV2 to TRBJ2-5; D uncertain. V was trimmed by 5 bases and J by 5 bases, leaving 18 bases between them. This CDR3 comprises 15 residues. The germline CDR1 and CDR2 sequences are SNHLY and FYNNEI. The CDR3 region has the DNA TGTGCCAGCAGTACCAGACCTCAACTGGGGGAGACCCAGTACTTC. As protein: CASSTRPQLGETQYF.

The chain carries TRBV6-1 and TRBJ1-5; TRBD1 is a possible D gene (6 bases). CDR3 length equals 15 residues. The V gene lost 6 bases and the J gene lost 1 base, with 13 bases spanning the gap. The germline gives CDR1 MNHNS, CDR2 SASEGT. CDR3 sequence reads: CASRTTQGSNQPQHF. As DNA, the CDR3 is TGTGCCAGCAGGACTACCCAGGGGAGCAATCAGCCCCAGCATTTT.